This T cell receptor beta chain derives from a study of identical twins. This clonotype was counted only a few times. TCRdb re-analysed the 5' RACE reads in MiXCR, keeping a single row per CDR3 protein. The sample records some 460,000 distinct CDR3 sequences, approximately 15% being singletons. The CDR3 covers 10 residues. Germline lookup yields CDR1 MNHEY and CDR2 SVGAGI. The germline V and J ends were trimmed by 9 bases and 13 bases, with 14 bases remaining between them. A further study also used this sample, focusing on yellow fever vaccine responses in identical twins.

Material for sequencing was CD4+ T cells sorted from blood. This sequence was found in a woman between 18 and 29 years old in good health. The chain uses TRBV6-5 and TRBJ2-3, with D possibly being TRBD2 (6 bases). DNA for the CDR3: TGTGCCAGACCGAGGGAGGTAGAGTATTTT. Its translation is CARPREVEYF.